Listed below are T cell receptor beta chains from one sample, sequenced in a study of blood T cell repertoires in COVID-19. This table comes from immunoSEQ multiplex PCR, and its TCRdb copy is limited to in-frame clones, with some not included. Counted here are around 300,000 clones, around 91% occurring once; the ten biggest clones make up 1.5% to 2%. Sequenced: PBMCs or T cells enriched from blood (not recorded which). The receptors were gathered from a woman between 18 and 29 years old with acute COVID-19. CDR3s include the opening cysteine and the closing phenylalanine or tryptophan. A D gene is named only where the DNA matches it firmly. A clone size is listed for some rows: how often the clone was seen (once, few, many), or a class if it is expanded.

size: .; D: .; J: TRBJ2-5; V: TRBV6-5; DNA: TGTGCCAGCAGTCGGGACACGCAAGAGACCCAGTACTTC; CDR3: CASSRDTQETQYF
size: .; D: .; J: TRBJ1-5; V: TRBV27; DNA: TGTGCCAGCAGTTTATTTTCCGGGTATAGCAATCAGCCCCAGCATTTT; CDR3: CASSLFSGYSNQPQHF
size: .; D: TRBD1; J: TRBJ1-1; V: TRBV10-3; DNA: TGTGCCATCAGTGAGTGGGGACAGGGGGCGAACACTGAAGCTTTCTTT; CDR3: CAISEWGQGANTEAFF
size: .; D: TRBD1; J: TRBJ1-2; V: TRBV18; DNA: TGTGCCAGCTCCTTAAGGACAGGGCCCGGCTATGGCTACACCTTC; CDR3: CASSLRTGPGYGYTF
size: .; D: .; J: TRBJ2-7; V: TRBV7-9; DNA: TGTGCCAGCAGCTACAGATTAGGTTTCGAGCAGTACTTC; CDR3: CASSYRLGFEQYF
size: few; D: .; J: TRBJ2-6; V: TRBV5-4; DNA: TGTGCCAGCAGCCCCCGAGCTGGGGCCAACGTCCTGACTTTC; CDR3: CASSPRAGANVLTF
size: .; D: .; J: TRBJ2-1; V: TRBV27; DNA: TGTGCCAGCAGTCGAACCGGGACTCCTTTTAATGAGCAGTTCTTC; CDR3: CASSRTGTPFNEQFF
size: .; D: .; J: TRBJ1-2; V: TRBV14; DNA: TGTGCCAGCAGCCACTGGACTGTGGATGGCTACACCTTC; CDR3: CASSHWTVDGYTF
size: .; D: .; J: TRBJ2-7; V: TRBV28; DNA: TGTGCCAGCACCCTCAATGGGGCGACCACCTACGAGCAGTACTTC; CDR3: CASTLNGATTYEQYF
size: .; D: TRBD1; J: TRBJ1-3; V: TRBV12-3/TRBV12-4; DNA: TGTGCCAGCAGTGTACAGGGGAGAAACACCATATATTTT; CDR3: CASSVQGRNTIYF
size: .; D: TRBD1; J: TRBJ2-5; V: TRBV4-1; DNA: TGCGCCAGCAGCTCTATGACAGGGGGTGAGACCCAGTACTTC; CDR3: CASSSMTGGETQYF
size: .; D: TRBD2; J: TRBJ2-7; V: TRBV19; DNA: TGTGCCAGTTCCTCCCGGGGGGGCCCAAGCTCCTACGAGCAGTACTTC; CDR3: CASSSRGGPSSYEQYF
size: .; D: TRBD2; J: TRBJ2-3; V: TRBV5-5; DNA: TGTGCCAGCAGCTTGACTAGCGGGGGGTCCACAGATACGCAGTATTTT; CDR3: CASSLTSGGSTDTQYF
size: .; D: .; J: TRBJ1-2; V: TRBV15; DNA: TGTGCCACCAGCAGAGCCCCGGGAGGGGCTAACTATGGCTACACCTTC; CDR3: CATSRAPGGANYGYTF
size: .; D: .; J: TRBJ2-1; V: TRBV7-2; DNA: TGTGCCAGCAGCTTAGTTACCCCGGGTGATGAGCAGTTCTTC; CDR3: CASSLVTPGDEQFF
size: .; D: .; J: TRBJ1-5; V: TRBV30; DNA: TGTGCCTGGAGTGTACAAGTGACAGCCGGAACGCATTTT; CDR3: CAWSVQVTAGTHF
size: once; D: .; J: TRBJ2-7; V: TRBV9; DNA: TGTGCCAGCAGCGTATCCAGGGGGGACTACGAGCAGTACTTC; CDR3: CASSVSRGDYEQYF
size: .; D: .; J: TRBJ1-1; V: TRBV19; DNA: TGTGCCAGTACTCACAGGGAGTTCACTGAAGCTTTCTTT; CDR3: CASTHREFTEAFF
size: few; D: TRBD2; J: TRBJ2-5; V: TRBV4-2; DNA: TGTGCCAGCAGCCAAGAGGCTAGCGGGAGTTTCGCCATGCAAGAGACCCAGTACTTC; CDR3: CASSQEASGSFAMQETQYF
size: few; D: .; J: TRBJ1-2; V: TRBV5-5; DNA: TGTGCCAGCAGCTGGGGCCACACTAACTATGGCTACACCTTC; CDR3: CASSWGHTNYGYTF
size: .; D: TRBD2; J: TRBJ2-7; V: TRBV7-2; DNA: TGTGCCAGCAGCTTAGTCGGCGGCTCTAGCGGCAACTCCTACGAGCAGTACTTC; CDR3: CASSLVGGSSGNSYEQYF
size: .; D: TRBD2; J: TRBJ2-7; V: TRBV28; DNA: TGTGCCAGCAGCCTTAGCGGGAGGGTCGAGCAGTACTTC; CDR3: CASSLSGRVEQYF
size: .; D: TRBD1; J: TRBJ1-2; V: TRBV29-1; DNA: TGCAGCGTTGAGACAGGGTACAACTATGGCTACACCTTC; CDR3: CSVETGYNYGYTF
size: few; D: TRBD1; J: TRBJ2-4; V: TRBV5-1; DNA: TGCGCCAGCAGCGCGTGGACAGGGGGCGACTTAGCCAAAAACATTCAGTACTTC; CDR3: CASSAWTGGDLAKNIQYF
size: .; D: TRBD1; J: TRBJ2-7; V: TRBV18; DNA: TGTGCCAGCTCACCTTTCGAAGGGGGCTTAAGTTCCTACGAGCAGTACTTC; CDR3: CASSPFEGGLSSYEQYF
size: .; D: .; J: TRBJ2-6; V: TRBV5-1; DNA: TGCGCCAGCAGCTTGGTCGGTTCGGTGGGGGCCAACGTCCTGACTTTC; CDR3: CASSLVGSVGANVLTF
size: .; D: .; J: TRBJ1-1; V: TRBV10-3; DNA: TGTGCCATCAGTGAGTTACAGGGAGAGGAGAAGGCAGCTTTCTTT; CDR3: CAISELQGEEKAAFF
size: .; D: TRBD2; J: TRBJ2-3; V: TRBV2; DNA: TGTGCCAGCAGCGCCAACCCGACTAGCGGGAACACAGATACGCAGTATTTT; CDR3: CASSANPTSGNTDTQYF
size: .; D: .; J: TRBJ1-5; V: TRBV28; DNA: TGTGCCAGCGTACGAGGAGGCGGGAATCAGCCCCAGCATTTT; CDR3: CASVRGGGNQPQHF
size: .; D: TRBD2; J: TRBJ2-3; V: TRBV11-1; DNA: TGTGCCAGCACCTCTCGCCCCGGTAGCGGGACAGATACGCAGTATTTT; CDR3: CASTSRPGSGTDTQYF
size: .; D: TRBD2; J: TRBJ2-1; V: TRBV5-1; DNA: TGCGCCAGCAGCGGGCTAGCGGGAGGCAATGAGCAGTTCTTC; CDR3: CASSGLAGGNEQFF
size: once; D: .; J: TRBJ1-3; V: TRBV7-3; DNA: TGTGCCAGCAGCTCCCAGGGGTCTGGAAACACCATATATTTT; CDR3: CASSSQGSGNTIYF
size: .; D: .; J: TRBJ2-1; V: TRBV27; DNA: TGTGCCAGCATGGGCCAACACAATGAGCAGTTCTTC; CDR3: CASMGQHNEQFF
size: .; D: TRBD1; J: TRBJ1-4; V: TRBV18; DNA: TGTGCCAGCTCGAACCGACAGGGGGCGTTACGGGAAAAACTGTTTTTT; CDR3: CASSNRQGALREKLFF
size: .; D: .; J: TRBJ2-7; V: TRBV27; DNA: TGTGCCAGCAGTCGAAAATCTAGCACCGGCTCCTACGAGCAGTACTTC; CDR3: CASSRKSSTGSYEQYF
size: .; D: TRBD2; J: TRBJ2-3; V: TRBV3-1/TRBV3-2; DNA: TGTGCCAGCAGGCCGAGCGGGGGGGGGACAGATACGCAGTATTTT; CDR3: CASRPSGGGTDTQYF
size: .; D: .; J: TRBJ2-5; V: TRBV24-1; DNA: TGTGCCACCAGTGATACACTAGAGGCGAAGACCCAGTACTTC; CDR3: CATSDTLEAKTQYF
size: once; D: .; J: TRBJ1-2; V: TRBV28; DNA: TGTGCCAGCAGTTTAGACGGCGGGTTTATTAGCTACACCTTC; CDR3: CASSLDGGFISYTF
size: .; D: .; J: TRBJ2-7; V: TRBV5-4; DNA: TGTGCCAGCAGCTTGGAACGGGCGGGGTCCTACGAGCAGTACTTC; CDR3: CASSLERAGSYEQYF
size: .; D: .; J: TRBJ2-3; V: TRBV4-3; DNA: TGCGCCAGCAGCCAAGATCCAGGGTTGGTCACAGATACGCAGTATTTT; CDR3: CASSQDPGLVTDTQYF
size: .; D: TRBD1; J: TRBJ1-5; V: TRBV11-2; DNA: TGTGCCAGCAGCTCAGGACAGGGGACCCAGCCCCAGCATTTT; CDR3: CASSSGQGTQPQHF
size: .; D: .; J: TRBJ1-5; V: TRBV30; DNA: TGTGCCTGGAGTGGAGGGAATAGCAATCAGCCCCAGCATTTT; CDR3: CAWSGGNSNQPQHF
size: .; D: TRBD2; J: TRBJ2-3; V: TRBV29-1; DNA: TGCAGCGCTAGCGGGACCACAGATACGCAGTATTTT; CDR3: CSASGTTDTQYF
size: .; D: TRBD2; J: TRBJ2-1; V: TRBV27; DNA: TGTGCCAGCAGTTTGGGGACTAGCGGGGGGAATGAGCAGTTCTTC; CDR3: CASSLGTSGGNEQFF
size: .; D: .; J: TRBJ2-3; V: TRBV4-1; DNA: TGCGCCAGCAGCCAAGCGAGAGATACGCAGTATTTT; CDR3: CASSQARDTQYF
size: .; D: TRBD2; J: TRBJ2-1; V: TRBV7-9; DNA: TGTGCCAGCAGCTTGCGCGGGAGGGCCCTGAATGAGCAGTTCTTC; CDR3: CASSLRGRALNEQFF
size: .; D: TRBD1; J: TRBJ1-5; V: TRBV6-2/TRBV6-3; DNA: TGTGCCAGCAGCCAGGCAGGGGGCTTCAATCAGCCCCAGCATTTT; CDR3: CASSQAGGFNQPQHF
size: .; D: TRBD1; J: TRBJ2-7; V: TRBV19; DNA: TGTGCCAGTAGTTCCCCAAGGACAGGACCTAACGAGCAGTACTTC; CDR3: CASSSPRTGPNEQYF
size: .; D: TRBD2; J: TRBJ2-1; V: TRBV30; DNA: TGTGCCGGGACTAGCGGGAGAACAAATGAGCAGTTCTTC; CDR3: CAGTSGRTNEQFF
size: .; D: .; J: TRBJ2-1; V: TRBV4-2; DNA: TGTGCCAGCAGCCCTGGACTCCAACAGAATAACAATGAGCAGTTCTTC; CDR3: CASSPGLQQNNNEQFF
size: .; D: TRBD1; J: TRBJ1-2; V: TRBV28; DNA: TGTGCCAGCAGAACACCAGGACAGGGTACGGCAGACTATGGCTACACCTTC; CDR3: CASRTPGQGTADYGYTF
size: once; D: .; J: TRBJ2-4; V: TRBV4-1; DNA: TGCGCCAGCAGCCAAGTTACTAGTCGTCCAAACATTCAGTACTTC; CDR3: CASSQVTSRPNIQYF
size: .; D: TRBD1; J: TRBJ2-1; V: TRBV7-9; DNA: TGTGCCAGCAGCTTTAGGGGACAGGGATACAATGAGCAGTTCTTC; CDR3: CASSFRGQGYNEQFF
size: .; D: .; J: TRBJ2-6; V: TRBV15; DNA: TGTGCCACCAGCAGAGCCTCGGGCTCTGGGGCCAACGTCCTGACTTTC; CDR3: CATSRASGSGANVLTF
size: .; D: .; J: TRBJ2-1; V: TRBV12-3/TRBV12-4; DNA: TGTGCCAGCGGGGCCGTCTCCTACAATGAGCAGTTCTTC; CDR3: CASGAVSYNEQFF
size: .; D: TRBD1; J: TRBJ2-7; V: TRBV19; DNA: TGTGCCAGTAGTAGGACAGGGGGCAAGGTGGAGTCCTACGAGCAGTACTTC; CDR3: CASSRTGGKVESYEQYF
size: .; D: TRBD1; J: TRBJ1-2; V: TRBV14; DNA: TGTGCCAGCAGCGGACAGGCGGGCCCTAACCCTTATGGCTACACCTTC; CDR3: CASSGQAGPNPYGYTF
size: .; D: .; J: TRBJ1-2; V: TRBV2; DNA: TGTGCCAGCAACAGGGACGGCTATGGCTACACCTTC; CDR3: CASNRDGYGYTF
size: once; D: TRBD1; J: TRBJ1-3; V: TRBV10-3; DNA: TGTGCCATCAGTGAGGTTACCGGGACAGGGACTGGAAACACCATATATTTT; CDR3: CAISEVTGTGTGNTIYF
size: .; D: .; J: TRBJ2-1; V: TRBV27; DNA: TGTGCCAGCAGTTTATCTCCAGGGACAATATACAATGAGCAGTTCTTC; CDR3: CASSLSPGTIYNEQFF